This passage covers 30 T cell receptor beta chains from one sample sequenced in a study of a mutant IDH1 vaccine in newly diagnosed glioma (dated by TCRdb to the early 2020s). Library generation was performed with the immunoSEQ multiplex PCR assay. Not all clones reach the TCRdb copy of this immuneACCESS table, which keeps in-frame sequences only. Checked studies attribute under half of the gap to unresolved V genes and leave the rest unexplained. A total of around 30,000 clones appear in this sample, roughly 80% of them only once. The ten largest clones take up around 7% of the sample. Read against the paper, the sample's time point label means: week 35, safety follow-up. A 20-mer mutant IDH1 peptide at 300 micrograms in Montanide made up each vaccine dose, which was injected subcutaneously together with topical imiquimod. The antigens for these receptors are not known. The sequencing here drew on PBMCs, taken from a glioma patient whose treatment included an IDH1 peptide vaccine. Source of these receptors: a woman aged 18-29 years with glioma.

The rearrangement joins TRBV4-1 to TRBJ2-5; TRBD1 matches at 10 bases. The CDR3 extends over 16 amino acids. The germline V gene encodes CDR1 MGHRA and CDR2 YSYEKL. J was trimmed by 5 bases and V by 4 bases; bases with no gene match: 10. The CDR3 region has the DNA TGCGCCAGCAGCCGCACGGGACAGGGGTTCGGGGAGACCCAGTACTTC. This sequence encodes CASSRTGQGFGETQYF.

This sequence joins TRBV13 and TRBJ2-7; no definite D call. Germline V lookup: CDR1 PRHDT, CDR2 FYEKMQ (reference sequence). The CDR3 is 14 residues long. Trimming took 2 bases from V and 4 from J, leaving 12 bases between them. The CDR3 region has the DNA TGTGCCAGCAGCTTATCGGGTAAGGAGTACGAGCAGTACTTC. Translated, it gives CASSLSGKEYEQYF.

This rearrangement joins TRBV18 to TRBJ2-2, with D perhaps TRBD1 (5 bases). The CDR3 covers 15 residues. V was clipped by 1 base and J by 4 bases, with 10 bases between them. The germline V gene has CDR1 KGHSH and CDR2 LQKENI. CDR3 region: CASSPRSQGTGELFF. The CDR3 DNA sequence: TGTGCCAGCTCACCACGTTCCCAGGGCACCGGGGAGCTGTTTTTT.

The rearrangement joins TRBV9 to TRBJ2-7; perhaps D is TRBD1 or TRBD2 (5 bases each). Germline V CDR1 and CDR2: SGDLS, YYNGEE. V was shortened by 3 bases and J by 2 bases, with 12 bases between the two germline ends. There are 14 residues in the CDR3. In nucleotides, the CDR3 is TGTGCCAGCAGCGCGCCCAGGGAGCCCTACGAGCAGTACTTC. Translated, it gives CASSAPREPYEQYF. Variable domain in full (rest from reference TRBV9 and TRBJ2-7): DSGVTQTPKHLITATGQRVTLRCSPRSGDLSVYWYQQSLDQGLQFLIQYYNGEERAKGNILERFSAQQFPDLHSELNLSSLELGDSALYFCASSAPREPYEQYFGPGTRLTVT.

V and J are TRBV28 and TRBJ1-3, with unresolved D. The V gene's germline CDR1 is MDHEN and CDR2 SYDVKM. Trimming took off 6 bases at V and 7 bases at J, with 10 bases between the two ends. The CDR3 extends over 12 amino acids. CDR3 residues: CASRSQVNTIYF. Written as DNA, the CDR3 is TGTGCCAGCAGATCACAAGTGAACACCATATATTTT.

This sequence joins TRBV15 and TRBJ2-2; 10 bases fit TRBD2. The CDR3 length is 14 residues. CDR1 and CDR2 from the germline V gene are LNHNV and YYDKDF (reference sequence). The trim removed 4 bases at V and 4 bases at J, leaving 0 bases unmatched. The CDR3 is CATSKRGGTGELFF. The CDR3 region has the DNA TGTGCCACCAGCAAGCGGGGGGGCACCGGGGAGCTGTTTTTT.

The genes are TRBV5-1 and TRBJ2-7, with D maybe TRBD2 (6 bases). Germline assignment: CDR1 SGHRS and CDR2 YFSETQ. The germline V and J ends were trimmed by 1 base and 4 bases, with 15 bases remaining between them. CDR3 length: 15 amino acids. In DNA form, the CDR3 reads TGCGCCAGCAGCTTGTCTGGCGGGGCAGATTACGAGCAGTACTTC. It specifies CASSLSGGADYEQYF.

V usage is TRBV30 and J usage is TRBJ1-6; TRBD1 agrees at 8 bases. Germline V gene lookup returns CDR1 GTSNPN and CDR2 SVGIG (reference sequence). The CDR3 is 15 amino acids. V shed 7 bases and J 0 bases; nucleotides not matched to a gene: 5. The CDR3 sequence: CASWDRSSYNSPLHF. DNA for the CDR3: TGTGCCTCTTGGGACAGGAGCTCCTATAATTCACCCCTCCACTTT.

V gene TRBV7-8 combines with J gene TRBJ1-4; the D is unclear. The CDR3 runs to 12 residues. The ends were cut back, 1 base at V and 8 bases at J, with 5 bases in the middle. Germline values: CDR1 SGHVS, CDR2 FQNEAQ. The DNA of the CDR3 is TGTGCCAGCAGCTTAGATGGAGAAAAACTGTTTTTT. It encodes CASSLDGEKLFF.

The CDR3 coding sequence is TGTGCCAGCAGCTCGGCAGGGGGGACACCCCAGTACTTC. It translates to CASSSAGGTPQYF. The chain employs TRBV7-9 and TRBJ2-5; possibly TRBD1 for D (7 bases). In germline, CDR1 is SEHNR, CDR2 FQNEAQ (reference sequence). There are 13 residues in the CDR3. With 4 bases removed from V and 9 bases from J, the gap between germline ends came to 15 bases.

The rearrangement uses TRBV6-5 and TRBJ2-1, with 9 bases that match TRBD1. After removal of 7 bases from V and 5 bases from J, the junction contained 3 bases not matched to a gene. The length of the CDR3 is 13 residues. From germline, CDR1 is MNHEY and CDR2 SVGAGI. The CDR3 DNA reads as TGTGCCAGCATGGGACAGGGTCACAATGAGCAGTTCTTC. This encodes CASMGQGHNEQFF.

This chain links TRBV11-3 with TRBJ2-7; D perhaps matches TRBD2 (7 bases). CDR1 and CDR2 from the germline V gene are SGHNT and YENEEA. This CDR3 is built from 16 residues. V lost 5 bases and J lost 0, with 17 bases in between. CDR3 sequence (DNA): TGTGCCAGCAGCGTACGTCCGGGGGGCCTCTCCTACGAGCAGTACTTC. Its protein is CASSVRPGGLSYEQYF.

V is TRBV7-6 and J is TRBJ2-5, with D hard to call. In germline, CDR1 is SGHVS, CDR2 FNYEAQ. The CDR3 has 14 amino acids. Between the trimmed V and J ends, which lost 1 base and 2 bases, there was a span of 8 bases. CDR3 in DNA: TGTGCCAGCAGCTTAGGAAGGGTTCAAGAGACCCAGTACTTC. Protein: CASSLGRVQETQYF. The full variable domain, with the rest looked up from reference TRBV7-6 and TRBJ2-5, is GAGVSQSPRYKVTKRGQDVALRCDPISGHVSLYWYRQALGQGPEFLTYFNYEAQQDKSGLPNDRFSAERPEGSISTLTIQRTEQRDSAMYRCASSLGRVQETQYFGPGTRLLVL.

The genes are TRBV7-9 and TRBJ1-4; tentatively, D is TRBD1 (5 bases). Trimming pared 4 bases from V and 8 bases from J, leaving 14 bases between. This CDR3 comprises 14 residues. Germline CDR1 and CDR2: SEHNR and FQNEAQ (reference sequence). DNA for the CDR3: TGTGCCAGCAGCTACATCGGGGGTGGGGAAAAACTGTTTTTT. Translation gives CASSYIGGGEKLFF.

This clone was counted a single time. V is TRBV5-1 and J is TRBJ2-7, with 9 bases that match TRBD2. The CDR3 is 14 amino acids. The ends lost 2 bases at V and 2 bases at J; junction bases unmatched: 2. Germline V lookup: CDR1 SGHRS, CDR2 YFSETQ. CDR3 amino acids: CASSLASGAYEQYF. In DNA form, the CDR3 reads TGCGCCAGCAGCTTAGCTAGCGGGGCCTACGAGCAGTACTTC.

The rearrangement uses TRBV15 and TRBJ2-7; TRBD2 might be the D (6 bases). The germline V gene encodes CDR1 LNHNV and CDR2 YYDKDF (reference sequence). Trimming removed 1 base at V and 2 bases at J, with 9 bases between. The CDR3 length is 14 residues. Here the CDR3 reads CATSRAGGTYEQYF. CDR3 nucleotide sequence: TGTGCCACCAGCAGAGCTGGGGGGACCTACGAGCAGTACTTC.

V usage is TRBV15 and J usage is TRBJ1-5; no clear D gene. This CDR3 is built from 15 residues. CDR1 and CDR2 from the germline V gene are LNHNV and YYDKDF (reference sequence). V lost 3 bases and J lost 2, with 11 bases in between. CDR3 region: CATSRGGLGNQPQHF. CDR3 nucleotides: TGTGCCACCAGCAGGGGCGGCCTAGGCAATCAGCCCCAGCATTTT. Complete variable domain (other parts from reference TRBV15 and TRBJ1-5): DAMVIQNPRYQVTQFGKPVTLSCSQTLNHNVMYWYQQKSSQAPKLLFHYYDKDFNNEADTPDNFQSRRPNTSFCFLDIRSPGLGDTAMYLCATSRGGLGNQPQHFGDGTRLSIL.

The genes are TRBV18 and TRBJ2-3; 8 nucleotides align to TRBD1. The CDR3 extends over 16 amino acids. V shed 5 bases, J shed 0 bases, and the junction held 7 bases outside the gene matches. CDR1 is KGHSH and CDR2 is LQKENI in the germline V gene. Here the CDR3 reads CASSDTGGSSTDTQYF. CDR3 DNA: TGTGCCAGCTCAGATACAGGGGGTTCCAGCACAGATACGCAGTATTTT.

The J gene is TRBJ2-5, the V gene TRBV5-5, with D perhaps matching TRBD2 (6 bases). Per germline, CDR1 SGHKS and CDR2 YYEKEE (reference sequence). The V end was cut by 4 bases, the J end by 3 bases, with 10 bases between. The CDR3 spans 13 residues. CDR3 sequence: CASSHGGEETQYF. Here the CDR3 DNA reads TGTGCCAGCAGCCATGGCGGGGAAGAGACCCAGTACTTC.

The chain joins TRBV18 to TRBJ2-7; D is ambiguous. This CDR3 is built from 14 residues. The germline V and J ends were trimmed by 2 bases and 0 bases, with 8 bases remaining between them. Germline assignment: CDR1 KGHSH and CDR2 LQKENI. Here the CDR3 DNA reads TGTGCCAGCTCACCAGTCTCACTCTCCTACGAGCAGTACTTC. It yields the protein CASSPVSLSYEQYF. Using reference TRBV18 and TRBJ2-7 for the parts outside the CDR3, the full variable domain is NAGVMQNPRHLVRRRGQEARLRCSPMKGHSHVYWYRQLPEEGLKFMVYLQKENIIDESGMPKERFSAEFPKEGPSILRIQQVVRGDSAAYFCASSPVSLSYEQYFGPGTRLTVT.

J is TRBJ2-7 and V is TRBV5-1; D not certain. Trimming removed 4 bases at V and 3 bases at J, with 14 bases between. Germline CDR1 and CDR2: SGHRS and YFSETQ. This CDR3 has 14 residues. The CDR3 sequence is CASSPRHPGYEQYF. CDR3 nucleotides: TGCGCCAGCAGCCCCAGACACCCGGGCTACGAGCAGTACTTC.

V is TRBV29-1 and J is TRBJ2-3; D is ambiguous. Germline-derived CDR1 and CDR2 are SQVTM and ANQGSEA. This CDR3 has 12 amino acids. V dropped 4 bases and J dropped 8 bases, with 13 bases sitting between them. As DNA, the CDR3 is TGCAGCGTTGGACCGGACCCAACTACGCAGTATTTT. Its translation: CSVGPDPTTQYF.

The chain recombines TRBV28 with TRBJ2-5; D is ambiguous. CDR1 and CDR2 from the germline V gene are MDHEN and SYDVKM. Trimming cost V 3 bases and J 3 bases, with 11 bases left between them. This CDR3 spans 14 amino acids. The DNA for the CDR3 is TGTGCCAGCAGTTTGGATTCTCGAGAAGAGACCCAGTACTTC. Translation: CASSLDSREETQYF.

V and J are TRBV28 and TRBJ1-2, with no clear D. V lost 6 bases to trimming and J lost 11 bases, with 10 bases between them. The CDR3 consists of 10 residues. Germline V gene lookup returns CDR1 MDHEN and CDR2 SYDVKM. CDR3: CASRGLSYTF. CDR3 sequence (DNA): TGTGCCAGCAGGGGCCTGTCTTACACCTTC.

V usage is TRBV28 and J usage is TRBJ1-2, with D perhaps matching TRBD1 (5 bases). Looked up from germline, CDR1 is MDHEN and CDR2 is SYDVKM. The V end was cut by 5 bases, the J end by 3 bases, with 16 bases between. The CDR3 sequence is 15 residues long. The CDR3 DNA reads as TGTGCCAGCAGTCCGGGACCGATCTTTCACTATGGCTACACCTTC. Its translation is CASSPGPIFHYGYTF.

The chain recombines TRBV7-2 with TRBJ2-7; weak D call: TRBD2 (6 bases). Per the germline V gene, CDR1 is SGHTA and CDR2 is FQGNSA. CDR3 size: 14 residues. V was cut by 0 bases and J by 4 bases, with 10 bases left in between. This CDR3 reads CASSLAGTPYEQYF. In DNA, the CDR3 is TGTGCCAGCAGCTTAGCCGGGACTCCATACGAGCAGTACTTC.

The chain has TRBV4-1 and TRBJ2-3; perhaps TRBD2 as D (6 bases). Germline V gene data show CDR1 as MGHRA and CDR2 as YSYEKL. V was trimmed by 0 bases and J by 1 base, leaving 14 bases between them. There are 17 residues in the CDR3. Here the CDR3 DNA reads TGCGCCAGCAGCCAAGAATCACCCGGAGGGGGCACAGATACGCAGTATTTT. It is translated as CASSQESPGGGTDTQYF.

This sequence joins TRBV7-9 and TRBJ1-2; D remains ambiguous. The CDR3 is 13 amino acids. Between the trimmed V and J ends, which lost 1 base and 2 bases, there was a span of 5 bases. Per germline, CDR1 SEHNR and CDR2 FQNEAQ (reference sequence). CDR3 DNA: TGTGCCAGCAGCTTAGATCCAAACTATGGCTACACCTTC. This encodes CASSLDPNYGYTF.

The chain has TRBV27 and TRBJ1-2; the match to TRBD1 covers 8 bases. The ends lost 4 bases at V and 10 bases at J; junction bases unmatched: 8. Per the germline V gene, CDR1 is MNHEY and CDR2 is SMNVEV (reference sequence). The CDR3 has 13 residues. CDR3 protein: CASSYTGGVFYTF. The CDR3, as DNA: TGTGCCAGCAGTTACACAGGGGGAGTGTTCTACACCTTC.

In DNA form, the CDR3 reads TGTGCCAGCACAATTGGCCTCCCCCAGTACTTC. It translates to CASTIGLPQYF. This chain uses TRBV2 with TRBJ2-5; no reliable D call. Trimming took off 7 bases at V and 9 bases at J, with 12 bases between the two ends. The CDR3 is 11 amino acids. Germline CDR1 is SNHLY and CDR2 is FYNNEI.